This T cell receptor (beta chain) was captured in a study of blood T cell repertoires in COVID-19. Those enrolled in Seattle joined during active infection and were followed longitudinally afterward. Authors' analysis steps: Estimation of nucleated cell counts was performed using reference gene primer amplification. Measured with immunoSEQ multiplex PCR; TCRdb has only the in-frame clones, and not every one. V, J and clone size were drawn from that table, and D and trimming were deduced from the DNA. The top ten clones hold around 3.9% of a sample with fewer than 95,000 clones, approximately 74% of them seen once. The specimen sequenced was peripheral blood. This clonotype was obtained from a man between 65 and 85 years old with COVID-19, enrolled during active disease.

CDR3 loop: CASSFSGLGGELFF. DNA of the CDR3: TGTGCCAGCAGTTTCTCCGGTCTTGGCGGGGAGCTGTTTTTT. This chain joins TRBV27 and TRBJ2-2; no firm D call. CDR3 length equals 14 residues. Deletions cut 3 bases from V and 7 bases from J, with 12 bases between. Germline V gene lookup returns CDR1 MNHEY and CDR2 SMNVEV (reference sequence).